This T cell receptor beta chain was sequenced during a study of Ad26.COV2.S vaccination and SARS-CoV-2 variants. This CDR3 spans 14 amino acids. Trimming removed 10 bases from V and 3 bases from J, with 15 bases in between. Germline CDR1 and CDR2: LNHDA and SQIVND (reference sequence). Regarding treatment: around 19 received Ad26.COV2.S at low or high dose, single or two shots; about 5 received placebo; per-sample allocation not given. It was on day 63 after the first vaccine or placebo injection that samples were taken. Study observations and caveats: After vaccination, reports described spike-specific CD8+ and CD4+ T cell responses as showing substantial breadth.

In regard to this clone: Antigen specificity is unknown.

Generated by immunoSEQ multiplex PCR, the TCRdb table keeps only in-frame clones and is missing some. The sample shows 380,000 or so clones, 88% of them seen only once. This clonotype was obtained from a person between 18 and 65 years old who received the Ad26.COV2.S COVID-19 vaccine or a placebo. This rearrangement joins TRBV19 to TRBJ1-4; D ambiguous. Sample: peripheral blood, taken in a trial of Ad26.COV2.S vaccine versus placebo. Written as DNA, the CDR3 is TGTGCCACCAACACGCGGGGTCCTAATGAAAAACTGTTTTTT. It codes for CATNTRGPNEKLFF.